This T cell receptor (beta chain) is drawn from a study of CD8 T cells in ankylosing spondylitis. A quantitative 5'-RACE method, one with molecular barcodes, was used to make TCR beta libraries. TCRdb re-called the 5' RACE reads with MiXCR, one entry per CDR3 protein. The data show about 800,000 distinct CDR3 sequences, roughly 10% seen once. With respect to this clonotype: Its cognate antigen is unknown.

Regarding the study as a whole: Significant enrichment of disease-linked clones was reported in matched ankylosing spondylitis synovial fluid. Characteristic of ankylosing spondylitis blood, it appeared, was a TCR beta motif comprising eight highly homologous variants. Disease-linked clones had a CD8+ phenotype and relatively low frequency in peripheral blood. Earlier studies detected some motif variants in reactive arthritis synovial fluid and blood.

The receptor comes from a male donor with ankylosing spondylitis. Sequenced material: blood, either unsorted or a sorted T cell fraction (not recorded which).

The CDR3 DNA reads TGTGCCAGCATGGCGGGGGCTACCGGGGAGCTGTTTTTT. Encoded protein: CASMAGATGELFF. V gene TRBV6-1 combines with J gene TRBJ2-2; a weak D match, TRBD2 (7 bases). V was cut by 7 bases and J by 5 bases, with 11 bases left in between. The germline V gene encodes CDR1 MNHNS and CDR2 SASEGT. This CDR3 contains 13 residues.